The sequence of this T cell receptor beta chain was determined in a study of blood T cell repertoires in COVID-19 (dated by TCRdb to about 2020). Study-wide context: Samples covering the acute and convalescent phases of COVID-19 were provided by collaborators in the United States, Italy and Spain. The material from the prospective study consisted of cDNA or gDNA derived from T cells, B-cell-depleted T cells, or PBMCs. Deeply sampled blood TCRbeta repertoires from subjects exposed to, actively infected with, or recovered from COVID-19 were included in the dataset. The repertoires were released in a freely available public database meant as a resource for research on the immune response to SARS-CoV-2. The samples were drawn from two sources: the first 160 participants of the ongoing ImmuneRACE study, and 1,000 to 1,500 subjects contributed by 6 global collaborators. Nearly every sample came with metadata listing a de-identified subject ID, COVID-19 status, age in years and sex. Where available, HLA class I and class II types were obtained from metadata supplied by the sample provider rather than from assay-based typing.

What the work shows at the level of the full study, not this receptor alone: The quantity of clinical and demographic metadata differed by source and by participant and was supplied without curation.

The CDR3 holds 17 amino acids from the cysteine to the phenylalanine. Left in the record is the CDR3 DNA by itself, 51 bases read in frame from the first base. From a lookup of the germline V gene, CDR1 and CDR2 are SQVTM and ANQGSEA. This clone was counted a few times. Its recognized antigen is unknown. One end of the junction varies from germline; a read error may be responsible. TCRbeta CDR3 regions were amplified from genomic DNA by means of the immunoSEQ Assay, a bias-controlled multiplex PCR. The study's processing was this. The number of nucleated cells in each sample was estimated by amplification of reference gene primers within the assay. To quantify the absolute abundance of each unique TCRbeta CDR3 rearrangement, sequence reads were collapsed and filtered. For each sample, productive Simpson clonality was calculated as the square root of Simpson's diversity index across productive rearrangements. Sourced from immuneACCESS, this table was stored by TCRdb with only in-frame sequences that have V and J called. A share of the clones is absent; for the studies checked, an unresolved V gene accounts for under half, and the remainder has no known explanation. V and J calls and clone size follow that table, whereas D and trimming were derived from the DNA. For this sample there are more than 250,000 clones; about nine tenths appear just once. Clones ranked in the top ten supply about 10% of the sample.

Participants in the prospective study were enrolled through a virtual design, were aged roughly 18 to 100 years, and lived in under 25 United States geographic areas. In the prospective study, cohorts were assigned on the basis of participant-reported clinical history obtained from a screening survey and a study questionnaire. Recovered participants in ImmuneRACE Cohort 3 were defined as having two consecutive negative NP/OP PCR tests, clearance from a healthcare professional, or resolution of symptoms. In the prospective study, whole blood, serum and a nasopharyngeal or oropharyngeal swab were collected from each participant by mobile phlebotomists. Additional blood draws and questionnaires over an approximately two-month period could optionally be provided by prospective study participants. Before DNA extraction, prospective study blood samples were shipped either frozen or at room temperature.

This TCR was sampled from a woman under 30 who had recovered from COVID-19. The sample was PBMCs or T cells enriched from blood (not recorded which). The rearranged chain carries TRBV29-1 and TRBJ2-2; possibly the D gene is TRBD2, per 6 matching bases. In nucleotides, the sequence is TGCAGCGTCGAAGTAGGGAGGCAGGGATCTTGGACCGGGGAGCTGTTTTTT. Translated, it gives CSVEVGRQGSWTGELFF.